Each of the 2 T cell receptor beta chains below was sequenced from the same sample in a study of blood T cell repertoires in COVID-19. Measured with immunoSEQ multiplex PCR; TCRdb has only the in-frame clones, and not every one. Of over 350,000 clones detected, around 86% appear once; the ten largest clones hold approximately 1.4%. Sequencing input: peripheral blood. The origin of the receptors is a woman in her twenties or thirties with active or convalescent COVID-19.

V is TRBV10-2 and J is TRBJ1-2, with D possibly matching TRBD1 (6 bases). The CDR3 runs to 15 residues. Trimming pared 8 bases from V and 4 bases from J, leaving 20 bases between. CDR1 is WSHSY, CDR2 SAAADI, per germline. In DNA form, the CDR3 reads TGCGCCAGCCGAGTGCCATCAACGGACAGCTATGGCTACACCTTC. Protein product: CASRVPSTDSYGYTF.

This clone was detected a few times. The V call is TRBV3-1 (or the pseudogene TRBV3-2), the J call TRBJ2-3; the D is unclear. The V end was cut by 2 bases, the J end by 4 bases, with 19 bases between. Germline V gene sequence: CDR1 LGHDT, CDR2 YNNKEL (reference sequence). The CDR3 is 17 amino acids. CDR3 in amino acids: CASSQWISSLISDTQYF. The CDR3 region has the DNA TGTGCCAGCAGCCAATGGATTTCTAGTCTTATTTCAGATACGCAGTATTTT.